This record concerns one T cell receptor beta chain sequence. What it binds is not known. This sample was taken from a study of OX40 agonist ivuxolimab in advanced cancers. Study background: Each patient was given ivuxolimab into a vein every 2 weeks, at 0.01 to 10 mg/kg. Study results and caveats: Clonal expansion was seen in CD4+ and CD8+ blood T cells by week 6 at 0.1 to 3.0 mg/kg.

V dropped 2 bases and J dropped 4 bases, with 17 bases sitting between them. Germline values: CDR1 GTSNPN, CDR2 SVGIG (reference sequence). The CDR3 extends over 15 amino acids. Produced via immunoSEQ multiplex PCR; TCRdb's table is partial and in-frame only. The sample lists tens of thousands of clones; approximately 94% were seen once. The sequences come from CD4+ or CD8+ T cells sorted from blood, collected in a trial of the OX40 agonist ivuxolimab. The source of this sequence is an adult with an advanced solid tumor such as melanoma, head and neck, liver or kidney cancer. This sequence joins TRBV30 and TRBJ1-1, with D maybe TRBD1 (5 bases). The CDR3 DNA reads TGTGCCTGGAGTCGGGAGGGGTGGGGCGGCACTGAAGCTTTCTTT. Translation gives CAWSREGWGGTEAFF.